These T cell receptor beta chains were read from a single sample in a study of T cells in Graves' hyperthyroidism and ophthalmopathy. TCRdb recomputed calls from the multiplex PCR reads with MiXCR, one row per CDR3 protein. This sample carries 500,000 to 750,000 distinct CDR3 sequences, 15% to 18% of them seen once, and the ten largest clones take roughly 6.6%. Sequenced: blood. Receptors originate from a woman younger than 45 with Graves' hyperthyroidism. The CDR3 runs from the conserved cysteine through the conserved F or W. The D gene is left open where the match is weak. Expanded clones are given a class, and other clones once, few, many or no size at all.

abundance: few
j_gene: TRBJ2-7
v_gene: TRBV28
d_gene: -
CDR3aa: CASRIGNRDEQYF
CDR3nt: TGTGCCAGCAGAATCGGGAATCGGGACGAGCAGTACTTC

abundance: many
j_gene: TRBJ2-7
v_gene: TRBV11-2
d_gene: TRBD2
CDR3aa: CASTTLRTRMLYF
CDR3nt: TGTGCCAGCACCACTCTGCGGACTAGAATGCTGTACTTC

abundance: many
j_gene: TRBJ2-7
v_gene: TRBV14
d_gene: -
CDR3aa: CASSQVRQGLNYEQYF
CDR3nt: TGTGCCAGCAGCCAGGTTCGACAGGGACTTAATTACGAGCAGTACTTC

abundance: many
j_gene: TRBJ2-4
v_gene: TRBV12-3/TRBV12-4
d_gene: -
CDR3aa: CASRRVAKNIQYF
CDR3nt: TGTGCCAGCAGGCGGGTAGCCAAAAACATTCAGTACTTC

abundance: many
j_gene: TRBJ2-6
v_gene: TRBV3-1
d_gene: TRBD2
CDR3aa: CASSQAGGSGANVLTF
CDR3nt: TGTGCCAGCAGCCAAGCGGGGGGTTCTGGGGCCAACGTCCTGACTTTC

abundance: once
j_gene: TRBJ2-5
v_gene: TRBV10-3
d_gene: TRBD2
CDR3aa: CAISEGLAGEGPETQYF
CDR3nt: TGTGCCATCAGTGAGGGACTAGCGGGAGAGGGTCCAGAGACCCAGTACTTC

abundance: -
j_gene: TRBJ1-4
v_gene: TRBV15
d_gene: -
CDR3aa: CATSPAGFREKLFF
CDR3nt: TGTGCCACCAGCCCTGCGGGGTTCCGTGAAAAACTGTTTTTT

abundance: -
j_gene: TRBJ1-6
v_gene: TRBV20-1
d_gene: -
CDR3aa: CSARDEGSGYNSPLHF
CDR3nt: TGCAGTGCTAGAGATGAGGGGTCCGGCTATAATTCACCCCTCCACTTT

abundance: -
j_gene: TRBJ2-2
v_gene: TRBV20-1
d_gene: TRBD2
CDR3aa: CSASVAGGPNTGELFF
CDR3nt: TGCAGTGCCTCCGTAGCGGGAGGGCCTAACACCGGGGAGCTGTTTTTT

abundance: -
j_gene: TRBJ2-7
v_gene: TRBV6-2/TRBV6-3
d_gene: TRBD2
CDR3aa: CASSYSGGVPSEQYF
CDR3nt: TGTGCCAGCAGTTACAGTGGGGGGGTTCCCTCCGAGCAGTACTTC

abundance: many
j_gene: TRBJ1-1
v_gene: TRBV30
d_gene: -
CDR3aa: CAWSATNTEAFF
CDR3nt: TGTGCCTGGAGTGCGACGAACACTGAAGCTTTCTTT

abundance: many
j_gene: TRBJ1-5
v_gene: TRBV30
d_gene: -
CDR3aa: CAWSANTQHQPQHF
CDR3nt: TGTGCCTGGAGTGCCAACACCCAGCATCAGCCCCAGCATTTT

abundance: many
j_gene: TRBJ1-1
v_gene: TRBV30
d_gene: -
CDR3aa: CAWSVPGGSTEAFF
CDR3nt: TGTGCCTGGAGTGTACCCGGAGGATCCACTGAAGCTTTCTTT

abundance: many
j_gene: TRBJ2-7
v_gene: TRBV4-2
d_gene: TRBD2
CDR3aa: CASSQELAGGSYEQYF
CDR3nt: TGTGCCAGCAGCCAAGAGCTAGCGGGTGGCTCCTACGAGCAGTACTTC

abundance: many
j_gene: TRBJ2-7
v_gene: TRBV28
d_gene: -
CDR3aa: CASSSPGSTYEQYF
CDR3nt: TGTGCCAGCAGTTCCCCCGGGAGCACCTACGAGCAGTACTTC

abundance: many
j_gene: TRBJ1-5
v_gene: TRBV12-3/TRBV12-4
d_gene: -
CDR3aa: CASTENNQPQHF
CDR3nt: TGTGCCAGCACCGAGAATAATCAGCCCCAGCATTTT

abundance: many
j_gene: TRBJ2-1
v_gene: TRBV12-3/TRBV12-4
d_gene: -
CDR3aa: CASSSTPTILYNEQFF
CDR3nt: TGTGCCAGCAGTTCGACTCCCACTATCCTCTACAATGAGCAGTTCTTC

abundance: many
j_gene: TRBJ2-1
v_gene: TRBV5-1
d_gene: TRBD2
CDR3aa: CASNPSWTSLTYNEQFF
CDR3nt: TGCGCCAGCAACCCCTCCTGGACTAGTCTCACCTACAATGAGCAGTTCTTC

abundance: -
j_gene: TRBJ2-3
v_gene: TRBV18
d_gene: TRBD2
CDR3aa: CASSPTLAGNTDTQYF
CDR3nt: TGTGCCAGCTCGCCAACGCTAGCGGGAAACACAGATACGCAGTATTTT

abundance: many
j_gene: TRBJ2-7
v_gene: TRBV20-1
d_gene: TRBD2
CDR3aa: CSVQGLAGDYEQYF
CDR3nt: TGCAGTGTTCAGGGACTAGCGGGAGACTACGAGCAGTACTTC

abundance: few
j_gene: TRBJ1-2
v_gene: TRBV5-1
d_gene: -
CDR3aa: CASSSTVGFSYGYTF
CDR3nt: TGCGCCAGCAGCTCGACCGTGGGGTTTAGCTATGGCTACACCTTC

abundance: many
j_gene: TRBJ2-5
v_gene: TRBV29-1
d_gene: -
CDR3aa: CSVVPRETQYF
CDR3nt: TGCAGCGTTGTACCCCGTGAGACCCAGTACTTC